A single sample is the source of the 22 T cell receptor beta chains below, sequenced in a study of follicular helper T cells after annual influenza vaccination. Only in-frame clones appear in the TCRdb table, and some are missing; sequencing was by immunoSEQ multiplex PCR. This repertoire shows 9,000 to 13,000 clones, roughly 86% found once; its top ten account for about 0.91%. As for time point: 2014-2015 season, pre-vaccination. The material sequenced was CXCR5- memory CD4+ T cells sorted from blood, taken on the day of influenza vaccination. The receptors derive from an adult who received the influenza vaccine.

This clone was recorded only once. This chain connects TRBV7-2 to TRBJ1-1; no clear D. Trimming pared 5 bases from V and 1 base from J, leaving 8 bases between. Per the germline V gene, CDR1 is SGHTA and CDR2 is FQGNSA. This CDR3 is 13 amino acids long. The CDR3 spells CASSTPGNTEAFF. The CDR3 DNA follows: TGTGCCAGCAGCACGCCCGGGAACACTGAAGCTTTCTTT.

The chain employs TRBV7-3 and TRBJ1-1; D is uncertain. Trimming removed 5 bases at V and 3 bases at J, with 16 bases between. This CDR3 is 15 amino acids long. From germline, CDR1 is SGHTA and CDR2 FQGTGA. The CDR3 region is CASSPYGKGDTEAFF. As DNA, the CDR3 is TGTGCCAGCAGCCCGTACGGAAAGGGCGACACTGAAGCTTTCTTT.

This clone was seen a few times. The chain joins TRBV19 to TRBJ1-5; unclear D gene. Deletions cut 7 bases from V and 4 bases from J, with 11 bases between. CDR1 LNHDA and CDR2 SQIVND come from the germline V gene (reference sequence). The CDR3 runs to 13 residues. Here the CDR3 DNA reads TGTGCCAGTACCCCCGGATTGAATCAGCCCCAGCATTTT. Amino acids: CASTPGLNQPQHF.

The chain combines TRBV7-2 with TRBJ1-4; the D gene is possibly TRBD1 (5 bases). Between the trimmed V and J ends, which lost 0 bases and 3 bases, there was a span of 11 bases. Germline V lookup: CDR1 SGHTA, CDR2 FQGNSA. This CDR3 contains 16 residues. CDR3 bases: TGTGCCAGCAGCTTAGCGACCGGGACGGCTAATGAAAAACTGTTTTTT. It codes for CASSLATGTANEKLFF.

V and J are TRBV9 and TRBJ2-1; 8 nucleotides align to TRBD1. This CDR3 has 15 residues. Trimming at V came to 0 bases and at J to 5 bases, leaving 4 bases not matched to a gene. The germline V gene has CDR1 SGDLS and CDR2 YYNGEE. This CDR3 reads CASSVAQTGDNEQFF. DNA of the CDR3: TGTGCCAGCAGCGTAGCTCAGACAGGGGACAATGAGCAGTTCTTC.

The CDR3 is CASSPGTDTDTQYF. The CDR3 coding sequence is TGTGCCAGCAGCCCAGGGACTGACACAGATACGCAGTATTTT. The V gene is TRBV7-3, the J gene TRBJ2-3; D possibly corresponds to TRBD2 (6 bases). This CDR3 comprises 14 residues. Germline V gene lookup returns CDR1 SGHTA and CDR2 FQGTGA. Trimming cost V 5 bases and J 2 bases, with 11 bases left between them. The whole variable domain, remainder taken from reference TRBV7-3 and TRBJ2-3, is GAGVSQTPSNKVTEKGKYVELRCDPISGHTALYWYRQSLGQGPEFLIYFQGTGAADDSGLPNDRFFAVRPEGSVSTLKIQRTERGDSAVYLCASSPGTDTDTQYFGPGTRLTVL.

V usage is TRBV10-3 and J usage is TRBJ2-5; D may be TRBD2 (6 bases). The CDR3 loop spans 16 amino acids. Germline CDR1 reads ENHRY; CDR2 reads SYGVKD. Trimming shortened V by 0 bases and J by 4 bases, and 15 bases separated the two germline ends. CDR3 residues: CAISESGGTIGETQYF. DNA of the CDR3: TGTGCCATCAGTGAGTCTGGGGGGACCATCGGAGAGACCCAGTACTTC.

The chain joins TRBV11-1 to TRBJ1-1; D remains unclear. Trimming left V 4 bases short and J 0 bases short, with 6 bases between. CDR1 is SGHAT, CDR2 FQDESV, per germline (reference sequence). The CDR3 sequence is 13 residues long. The CDR3 here is CASSSGLNTEAFF. The CDR3 DNA reads TGTGCCAGCAGCTCAGGCTTGAACACTGAAGCTTTCTTT.

A single count supports this clone. J is TRBJ2-1 and V is TRBV7-2; D unclear. Germline lookup yields CDR1 SGHTA and CDR2 FQGNSA. There are 16 residues in the CDR3. V was clipped by 2 bases and J by 4 bases, with 15 bases between them. The CDR3 loop is CASSLLTAKRYNEQFF. The CDR3 DNA is TGTGCCAGCAGCTTATTGACGGCCAAACGATACAATGAGCAGTTCTTC.

The chain combines TRBV11-2 with TRBJ2-5; 8 positions agree with TRBD1. CDR1 and CDR2 from the germline V gene are SGHAT and FQNNGV. This CDR3 has 15 amino acids. With 7 bases clipped from V and 4 bases from J, the junction kept 11 bases outside the gene matches. This CDR3 reads CASTMRTGWIETQYF. For the CDR3, the DNA is TGTGCCAGCACGATGAGGACAGGGTGGATAGAGACCCAGTACTTC.

This clone was counted a few times. The rearrangement uses TRBV5-8 and TRBJ2-5, with TRBD2 matching over 7 bases. The ends lost 6 bases at V and 1 base at J; junction bases unmatched: 12. The CDR3 loop spans 16 amino acids. CDR1 is SGHTS, CDR2 YDEGEE, per germline. The CDR3 here is CASNTLGRGTQETQYF. Written as DNA, the CDR3 is TGTGCCAGCAACACCTTGGGGAGGGGTACCCAAGAGACCCAGTACTTC.

This clone has only a few counts. The J gene is TRBJ1-5, the V gene TRBV28; 12 nucleotides agree with TRBD1. The ends lost 4 bases at V and 4 bases at J; junction bases unmatched: 8. The length of the CDR3 is 17 residues. Germline assignment: CDR1 MDHEN and CDR2 SYDVKM. The CDR3 bases are TGTGCCAGCAGTTCGGGACAGGGGGCTTCAGGGAATCAGCCCCAGCATTTT. Amino acid sequence: CASSSGQGASGNQPQHF.

The chain carries TRBV2 and TRBJ2-3; 7 bases align to TRBD1. The CDR3 length is 14 residues. V lost 8 bases to trimming and J lost 2 bases; unmatched junction nucleotides: 7. Germline V gene lookup returns CDR1 SNHLY and CDR2 FYNNEI. CDR3 loop: CASRMTGFTDTQYF. In nucleotides, the CDR3 is TGTGCCAGCCGCATGACAGGGTTCACAGATACGCAGTATTTT.

The chain links TRBV19 to TRBJ1-5; D gene uncertain. Germline-derived CDR1 and CDR2 are LNHDA and SQIVND (reference sequence). Trimming took off 1 base at V and 7 bases at J, with 11 bases between the two ends. This CDR3 has 14 residues. This CDR3 reads CASSIVSGYQPQHF. DNA for the CDR3: TGTGCCAGTAGTATAGTATCTGGGTACCAGCCCCAGCATTTT.

The V call is TRBV7-9, the J call TRBJ2-5, with 8 bases that match TRBD2. Germline CDR1 is SEHNR and CDR2 is FQNEAQ (reference sequence). With V trimmed by 5 bases and J by 3 bases, 8 bases remained unmatched. CDR3 size: 15 residues. CDR3 region: CASSPRGAGEETQYF. The CDR3 nucleotides are TGTGCCAGCAGCCCCCGAGGAGCGGGGGAAGAGACCCAGTACTTC.

The V and J genes are TRBV9 and TRBJ2-5; perhaps TRBD1 as D (6 bases). Deletions cut 0 bases from V and 9 bases from J, with 21 bases between. Per the germline V gene, CDR1 is SGDLS and CDR2 is YYNGEE. CDR3 length: 16 residues. Here the CDR3 reads CASSVAAGVPQGSQYF. The DNA of the CDR3 is TGTGCCAGCAGCGTAGCCGCAGGGGTCCCCCAGGGGTCCCAGTACTTC.

This chain links TRBV19 with TRBJ1-2; D remains unclear. The germline V gene encodes CDR1 LNHDA and CDR2 SQIVND (reference sequence). This CDR3 has 12 amino acids. V shed 5 bases and J shed 6 bases, with 10 bases lying between them. As DNA, the CDR3 is TGTGCCAGTAGTCGACGAGAAGATGGCTACACCTTC. This encodes CASSRREDGYTF.

In this sample, this clone turned up once. The chain carries TRBV5-4 and TRBJ2-6; D is undetermined. Germline V gene sequence: CDR1 SGHNT, CDR2 YYREEE (reference sequence). The CDR3 covers 15 residues. V lost 3 bases and J 0 bases, leaving 7 bases between the germline ends. This chain's CDR3 is CASSSDSSGANVLTF. The CDR3 nucleotides read TGTGCCAGCAGCTCCGATAGCTCTGGGGCCAACGTCCTGACTTTC.

This chain links TRBV5-1 with TRBJ2-5; 10 bases map to TRBD2. Germline V gives CDR1 SGHRS, CDR2 YFSETQ. The CDR3 is 18 residues long. The V segment lost 1 base and the J segment 4 bases; nucleotides outside the gene matches: 13. CDR3 protein: CASSLYGRTSGGVETQYF. The CDR3 nucleotides are TGCGCCAGCAGCTTGTATGGTCGGACTAGCGGCGGAGTAGAGACCCAGTACTTC.

The chain employs TRBV19 and TRBJ1-5; D not resolved. V lost 1 base to trimming and J lost 9 bases, with 13 bases between them. Germline CDR1 and CDR2: LNHDA and SQIVND (reference sequence). The CDR3 extends over 14 amino acids. This CDR3 is CASSIVDVLRPQHF. CDR3 bases: TGTGCCAGTAGTATAGTAGATGTACTAAGGCCCCAGCATTTT.

This clone appeared a single time. The CDR3: CASSPRLLLGETQYF. The CDR3 nucleotides read TGTGCCAGCAGCCCGCGTCTGTTACTTGGAGAGACCCAGTACTTC. This rearrangement joins TRBV11-2 to TRBJ2-5, with no clear D. In germline, CDR1 is SGHAT, CDR2 FQNNGV. The CDR3 has 15 residues. Trimming removed 5 bases from V and 4 bases from J, with 17 bases in between.

The gene calls are TRBV5-1 and TRBJ2-3, with unresolved D. In germline, CDR1 is SGHRS, CDR2 YFSETQ. The V end was cut by 3 bases, the J end by 2 bases, with 13 bases between. The CDR3 extends over 15 amino acids. The CDR3 reads CASSWQQRNTDTQYF. In DNA, the CDR3 is TGCGCCAGCAGCTGGCAACAGAGAAACACAGATACGCAGTATTTT.